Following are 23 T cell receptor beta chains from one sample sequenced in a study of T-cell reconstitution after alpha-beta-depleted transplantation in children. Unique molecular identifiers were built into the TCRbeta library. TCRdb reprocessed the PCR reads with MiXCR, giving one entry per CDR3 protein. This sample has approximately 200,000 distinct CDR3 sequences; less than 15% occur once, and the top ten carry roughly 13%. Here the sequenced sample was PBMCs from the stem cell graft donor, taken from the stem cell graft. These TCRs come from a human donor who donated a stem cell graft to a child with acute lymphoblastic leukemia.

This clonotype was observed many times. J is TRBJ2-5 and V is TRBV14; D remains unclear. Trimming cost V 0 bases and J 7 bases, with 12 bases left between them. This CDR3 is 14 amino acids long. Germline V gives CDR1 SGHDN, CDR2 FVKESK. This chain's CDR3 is CASSQDIRWGTQYF. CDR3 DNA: TGTGCCAGCAGCCAAGATATCAGATGGGGGACCCAGTACTTC.

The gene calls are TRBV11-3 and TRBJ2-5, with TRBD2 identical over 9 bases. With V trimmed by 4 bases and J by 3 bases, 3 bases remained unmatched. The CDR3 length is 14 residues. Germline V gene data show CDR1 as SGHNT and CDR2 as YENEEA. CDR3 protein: CASSYRLAEETQYF. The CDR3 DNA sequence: TGTGCCAGCAGCTACCGACTAGCGGAAGAGACCCAGTACTTC.

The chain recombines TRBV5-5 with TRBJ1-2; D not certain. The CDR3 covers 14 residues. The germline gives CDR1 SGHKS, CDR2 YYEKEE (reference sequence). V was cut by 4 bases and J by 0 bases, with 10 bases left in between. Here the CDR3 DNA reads TGTGCCAGCAGCAAAGAACTAGCTAACTATGGCTACACCTTC. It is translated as CASSKELANYGYTF.

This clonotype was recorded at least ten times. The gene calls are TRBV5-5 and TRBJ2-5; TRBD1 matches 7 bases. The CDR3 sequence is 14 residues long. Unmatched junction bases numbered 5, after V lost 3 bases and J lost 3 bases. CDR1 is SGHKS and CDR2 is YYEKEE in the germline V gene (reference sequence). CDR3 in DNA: TGTGCCAGCAGCTCCGGGACAGTAAAAGAGACCCAGTACTTC. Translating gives CASSSGTVKETQYF.

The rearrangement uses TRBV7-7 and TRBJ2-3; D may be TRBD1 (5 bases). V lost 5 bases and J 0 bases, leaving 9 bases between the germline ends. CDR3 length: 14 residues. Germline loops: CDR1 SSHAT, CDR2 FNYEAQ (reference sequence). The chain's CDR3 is CASSVDSSTDTQYF. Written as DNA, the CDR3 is TGTGCCAGCAGCGTCGACAGTAGCACAGATACGCAGTATTTT.

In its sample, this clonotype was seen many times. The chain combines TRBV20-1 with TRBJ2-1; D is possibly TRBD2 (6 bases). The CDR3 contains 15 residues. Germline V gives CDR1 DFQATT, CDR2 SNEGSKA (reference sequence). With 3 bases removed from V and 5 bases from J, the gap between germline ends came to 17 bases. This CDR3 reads CSASGDGSSDNEQFF. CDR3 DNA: TGCAGTGCTAGTGGTGACGGGAGTTCCGACAATGAGCAGTTCTTC.

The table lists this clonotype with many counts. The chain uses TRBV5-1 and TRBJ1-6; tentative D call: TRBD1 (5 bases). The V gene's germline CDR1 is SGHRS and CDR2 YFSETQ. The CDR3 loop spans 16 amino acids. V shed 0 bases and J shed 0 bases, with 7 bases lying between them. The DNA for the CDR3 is TGCGCCAGCAGCTTGGACAGGAGCTCCTATAATTCACCCCTCCACTTT. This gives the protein CASSLDRSSYNSPLHF.

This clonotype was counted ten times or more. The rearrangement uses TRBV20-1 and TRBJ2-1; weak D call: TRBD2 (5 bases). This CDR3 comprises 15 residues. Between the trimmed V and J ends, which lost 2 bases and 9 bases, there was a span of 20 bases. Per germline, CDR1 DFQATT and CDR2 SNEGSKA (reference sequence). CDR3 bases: TGCAGTGCTAGACGACTCGTAGGCGGGTGGGGTGAGCAGTTCTTC. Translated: CSARRLVGGWGEQFF.

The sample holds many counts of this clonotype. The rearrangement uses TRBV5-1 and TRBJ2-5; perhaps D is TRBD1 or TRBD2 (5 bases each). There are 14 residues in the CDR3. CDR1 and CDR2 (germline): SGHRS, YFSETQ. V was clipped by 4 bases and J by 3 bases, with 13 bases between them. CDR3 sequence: CASSVRGDEETQYF. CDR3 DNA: TGCGCCAGCAGCGTGAGGGGTGATGAAGAGACCCAGTACTTC.

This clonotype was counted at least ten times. CDR3 region: CASGSRANTGELFF. The DNA of the CDR3 is TGTGCCAGCGGGTCAAGAGCGAACACCGGGGAGCTGTTTTTT. This chain joins TRBV6-1 and TRBJ2-2; unclear D gene. The CDR3 runs to 14 residues. Trimming pared 8 bases from V and 0 bases from J, leaving 10 bases between. Germline CDR1 reads MNHNS; CDR2 reads SASEGT.

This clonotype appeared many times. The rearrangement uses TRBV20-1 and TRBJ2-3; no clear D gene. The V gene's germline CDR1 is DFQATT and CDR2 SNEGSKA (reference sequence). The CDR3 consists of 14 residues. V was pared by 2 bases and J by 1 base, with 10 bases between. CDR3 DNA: TGCAGTGCTAGATATGAAATAGGCACAGATACGCAGTATTTT. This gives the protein CSARYEIGTDTQYF.

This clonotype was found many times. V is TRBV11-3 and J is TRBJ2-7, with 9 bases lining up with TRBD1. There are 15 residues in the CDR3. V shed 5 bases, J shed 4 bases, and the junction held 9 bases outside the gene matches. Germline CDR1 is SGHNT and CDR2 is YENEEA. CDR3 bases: TGTGCCAGCAGCCCGAGAACAGGGGGCGGATACGAGCAGTACTTC. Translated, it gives CASSPRTGGGYEQYF.

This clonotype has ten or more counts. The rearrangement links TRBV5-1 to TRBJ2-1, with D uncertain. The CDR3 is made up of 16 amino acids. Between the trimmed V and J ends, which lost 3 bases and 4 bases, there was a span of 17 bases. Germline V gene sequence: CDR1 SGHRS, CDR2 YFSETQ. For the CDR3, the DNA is TGCGCCAGCAGCTCTTCGGAATGGCTAGAGTACAATGAGCAGTTCTTC. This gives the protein CASSSSEWLEYNEQFF.

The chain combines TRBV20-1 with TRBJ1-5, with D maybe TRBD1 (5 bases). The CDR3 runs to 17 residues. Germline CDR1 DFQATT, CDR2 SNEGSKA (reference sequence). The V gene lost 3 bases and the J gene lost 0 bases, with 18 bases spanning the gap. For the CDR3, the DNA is TGCAGTGCTAGTAGGGTGAGACAGTCGGATAGCAATCAGCCCCAGCATTTT. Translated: CSASRVRQSDSNQPQHF.

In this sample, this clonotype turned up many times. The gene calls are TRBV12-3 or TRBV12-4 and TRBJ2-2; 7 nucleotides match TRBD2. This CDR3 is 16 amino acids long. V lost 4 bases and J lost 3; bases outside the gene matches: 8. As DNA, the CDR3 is TGTGCCAGCAGTTATGATCCGGGAGGATACACCGGGGAGCTGTTTTTT. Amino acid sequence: CASSYDPGGYTGELFF.

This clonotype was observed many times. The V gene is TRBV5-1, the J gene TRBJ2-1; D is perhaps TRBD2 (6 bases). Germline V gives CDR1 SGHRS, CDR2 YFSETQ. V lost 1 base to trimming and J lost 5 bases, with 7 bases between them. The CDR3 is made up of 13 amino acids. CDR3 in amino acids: CASSLPGDNEQFF. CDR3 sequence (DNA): TGCGCCAGCAGCTTGCCGGGAGACAATGAGCAGTTCTTC.

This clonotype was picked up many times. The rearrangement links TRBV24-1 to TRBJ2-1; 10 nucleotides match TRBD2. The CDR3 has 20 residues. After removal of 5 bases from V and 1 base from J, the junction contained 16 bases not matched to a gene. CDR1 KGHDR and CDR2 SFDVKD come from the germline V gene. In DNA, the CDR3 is TGTGCCACCAGTGCCCTCCGACTAGCGGGCCCAAAACAGTCCTACAATGAGCAGTTCTTC. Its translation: CATSALRLAGPKQSYNEQFF.

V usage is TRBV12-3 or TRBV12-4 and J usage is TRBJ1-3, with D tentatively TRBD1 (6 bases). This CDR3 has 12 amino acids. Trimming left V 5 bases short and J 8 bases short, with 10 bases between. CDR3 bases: TGTGCCAGCAGTCCAGGACAGCACACCATATATTTT. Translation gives CASSPGQHTIYF.

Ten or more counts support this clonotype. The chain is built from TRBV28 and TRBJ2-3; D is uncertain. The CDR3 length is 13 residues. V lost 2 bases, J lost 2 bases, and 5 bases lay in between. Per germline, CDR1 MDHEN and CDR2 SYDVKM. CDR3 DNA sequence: TGTGCCAGCAGTTTAGCCACCACAGATACGCAGTATTTT. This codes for CASSLATTDTQYF.

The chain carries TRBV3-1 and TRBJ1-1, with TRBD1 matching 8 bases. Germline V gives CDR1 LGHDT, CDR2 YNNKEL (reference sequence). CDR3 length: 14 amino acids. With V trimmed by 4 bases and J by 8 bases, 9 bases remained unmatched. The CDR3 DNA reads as TGTGCCAGCAGCCCACCTCGGACAGGGAGCGAAGCTTTCTTT. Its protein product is CASSPPRTGSEAFF.

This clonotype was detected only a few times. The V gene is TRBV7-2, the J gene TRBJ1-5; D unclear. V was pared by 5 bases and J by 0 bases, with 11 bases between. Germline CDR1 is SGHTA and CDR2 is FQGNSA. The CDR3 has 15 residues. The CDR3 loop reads CASSPNIYSNQPQHF. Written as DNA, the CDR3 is TGTGCCAGCAGCCCCAACATCTATAGCAATCAGCCCCAGCATTTT.

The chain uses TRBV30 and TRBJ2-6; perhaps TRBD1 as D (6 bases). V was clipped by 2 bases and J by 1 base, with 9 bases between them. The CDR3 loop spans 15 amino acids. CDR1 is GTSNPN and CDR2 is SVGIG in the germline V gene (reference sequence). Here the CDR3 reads CAWSYRVSGANVLTF. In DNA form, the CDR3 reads TGTGCCTGGAGTTACAGGGTTTCTGGGGCCAACGTCCTGACTTTC.

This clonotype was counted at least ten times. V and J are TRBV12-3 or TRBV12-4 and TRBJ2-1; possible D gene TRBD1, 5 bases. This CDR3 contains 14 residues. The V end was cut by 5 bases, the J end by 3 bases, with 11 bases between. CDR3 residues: CASSPGINYNEQFF. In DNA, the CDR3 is TGTGCCAGCAGTCCAGGGATTAACTACAATGAGCAGTTCTTC.